This T cell receptor (beta chain) was observed in a study of shared clonotypes between healthy human individuals. This clone was detected a few times. Generated by immunoSEQ multiplex PCR, the TCRdb table keeps only in-frame clones and is missing some. Here the sample spans about 2.4 million clones, under 95% being singletons. The CDR3 length is 11 residues. The ends were cut back, 8 bases at V and 7 bases at J, with 14 bases in the middle. Looked up from germline, CDR1 is GTSNPN and CDR2 is SVGIG (reference sequence). The sequenced material came from naive CD4+ T cells from PBMCs. Subset reported: CD45RA+ positively selected. The sequence was collected from a man between 18 and 29 years old in good health. Some clones in this sample may be carry-over from other donors' samples. This chain links TRBV30 with TRBJ1-1; no reliable D call. CDR3 loop: CATKWAGEAFF. CDR3 nucleotides: TGTGCCACTAAATGGGCAGGTGAAGCTTTCTTT.